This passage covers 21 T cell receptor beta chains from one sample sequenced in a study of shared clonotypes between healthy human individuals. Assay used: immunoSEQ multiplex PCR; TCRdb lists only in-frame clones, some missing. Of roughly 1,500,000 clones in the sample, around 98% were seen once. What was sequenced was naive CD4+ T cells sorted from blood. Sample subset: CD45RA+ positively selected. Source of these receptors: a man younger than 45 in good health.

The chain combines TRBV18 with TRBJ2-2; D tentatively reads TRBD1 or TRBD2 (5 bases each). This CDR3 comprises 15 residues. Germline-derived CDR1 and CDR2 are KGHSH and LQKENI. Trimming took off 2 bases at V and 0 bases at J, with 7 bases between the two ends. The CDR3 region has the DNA TGTGCCAGCTCACCAGGGACGACGAACACCGGGGAGCTGTTTTTT. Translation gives CASSPGTTNTGELFF.

The CDR3 reads CASSASPGNTQYF. CDR3 bases: TGTGCCAGCAGCGCGTCACCTGGGAATACGCAGTATTTT. The V call is TRBV5-8, the J call TRBJ2-3, with no clear D. The germline V gene has CDR1 SGHTS and CDR2 YDEGEE. CDR3 length equals 13 residues. Deletions cut 4 bases from V and 7 bases from J, with 13 bases between.

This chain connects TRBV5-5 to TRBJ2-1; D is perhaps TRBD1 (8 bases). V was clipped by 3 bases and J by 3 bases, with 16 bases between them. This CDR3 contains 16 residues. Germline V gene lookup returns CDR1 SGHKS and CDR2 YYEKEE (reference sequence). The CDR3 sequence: CASSYGQGGGYNEQFF. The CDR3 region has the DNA TGTGCCAGCAGCTACGGACAGGGAGGGGGCTACAATGAGCAGTTCTTC.

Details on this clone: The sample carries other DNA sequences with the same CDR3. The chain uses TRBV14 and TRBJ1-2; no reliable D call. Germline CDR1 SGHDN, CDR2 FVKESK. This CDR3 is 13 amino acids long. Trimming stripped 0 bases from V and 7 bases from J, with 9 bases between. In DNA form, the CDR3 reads TGTGCCAGCAGCCAAGATCTGGGCACTGGCTACACCTTC. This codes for CASSQDLGTGYTF.

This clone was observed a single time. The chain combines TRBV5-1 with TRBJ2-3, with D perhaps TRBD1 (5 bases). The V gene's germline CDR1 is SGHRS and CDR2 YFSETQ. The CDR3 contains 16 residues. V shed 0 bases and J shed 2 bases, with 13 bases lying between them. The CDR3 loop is CASSLAPTAPTDTQYF. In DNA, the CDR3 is TGCGCCAGCAGCTTGGCCCCGACAGCCCCCACAGATACGCAGTATTTT.

CDR3 nucleotide sequence: TGCGCCAGCAGCTTGGTACCGGGTTCCCAAGAGACCCAGTACTTC. Amino acid sequence: CASSLVPGSQETQYF. The chain recombines TRBV5-1 with TRBJ2-5; D is ambiguous. Looked up from germline, CDR1 is SGHRS and CDR2 is YFSETQ. The CDR3 length is 15 residues. Between the trimmed V and J ends, which lost 0 bases and 1 base, there was a span of 10 bases.

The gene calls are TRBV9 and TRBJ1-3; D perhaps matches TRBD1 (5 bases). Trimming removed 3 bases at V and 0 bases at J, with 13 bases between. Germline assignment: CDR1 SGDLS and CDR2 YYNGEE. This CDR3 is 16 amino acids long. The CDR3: CASSELGPSSGNTIYF. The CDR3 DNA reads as TGTGCCAGCAGCGAGCTGGGACCGTCCTCTGGAAACACCATATATTTT. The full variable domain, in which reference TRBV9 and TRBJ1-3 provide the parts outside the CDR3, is DSGVTQTPKHLITATGQRVTLRCSPRSGDLSVYWYQQSLDQGLQFLIQYYNGEERAKGNILERFSAQQFPDLHSELNLSSLELGDSALYFCASSELGPSSGNTIYFGEGSWLTVV.

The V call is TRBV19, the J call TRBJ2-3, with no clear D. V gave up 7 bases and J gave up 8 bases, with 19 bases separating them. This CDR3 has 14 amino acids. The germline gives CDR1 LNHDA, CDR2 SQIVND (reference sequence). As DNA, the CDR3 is TGTGCCAGTACCCCCATTCCCGTGGCAGGTACGCAGTATTTT. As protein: CASTPIPVAGTQYF.

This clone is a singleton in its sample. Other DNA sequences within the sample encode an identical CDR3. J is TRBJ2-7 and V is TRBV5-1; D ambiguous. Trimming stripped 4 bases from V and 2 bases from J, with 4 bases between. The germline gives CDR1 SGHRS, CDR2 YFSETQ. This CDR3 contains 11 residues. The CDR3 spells CASSLAYEQYF. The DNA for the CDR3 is TGCGCCAGCAGCCTAGCCTACGAGCAGTACTTC. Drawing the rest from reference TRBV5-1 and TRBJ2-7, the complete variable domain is KAGVTQTPRYLIKTRGQQVTLSCSPISGHRSVSWYQQTPGQGLQFLFEYFSETQRNKGNFPGRFSGRQFSNSRSEMNVSTLELGDSALYLCASSLAYEQYFGPGTRLTVT.

Written as DNA, the CDR3 is TGTGCCAGCAGTTACTCCGGGACAGGGGGTAACAATGAGCAGTTCTTC. Amino acid sequence: CASSYSGTGGNNEQFF. The chain uses TRBV6-5 and TRBJ2-1; 11 bases line up with TRBD1. V dropped 0 bases and J dropped 5; count of bases not matched to a gene: 3. The CDR3 runs to 16 residues. The germline CDR1 and CDR2 sequences are MNHEY and SVGAGI.

Written as DNA, the CDR3 is TGTGCCAGCAGCCCGACTAGCGGGGCCACCTACGAGCAGTACTTC. This gives the protein CASSPTSGATYEQYF. The rearrangement uses TRBV7-3 and TRBJ2-7; TRBD2 matches 11 bases. J lost 2 bases, V lost 5 bases, and 5 bases had no gene match. Germline CDR1 reads SGHTA; CDR2 reads FQGTGA. The CDR3 has 15 amino acids.

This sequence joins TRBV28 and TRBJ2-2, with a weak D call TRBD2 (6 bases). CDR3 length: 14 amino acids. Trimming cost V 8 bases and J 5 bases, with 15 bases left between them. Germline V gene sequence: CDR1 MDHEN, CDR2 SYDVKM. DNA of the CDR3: TGTGCCAGCGCCCCCGGGGGAAATACCGGGGAGCTGTTTTTT. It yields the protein CASAPGGNTGELFF.

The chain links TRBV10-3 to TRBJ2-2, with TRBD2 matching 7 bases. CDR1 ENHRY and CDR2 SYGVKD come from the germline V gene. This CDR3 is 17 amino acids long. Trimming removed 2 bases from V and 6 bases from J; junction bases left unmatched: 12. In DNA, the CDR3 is TGTGCCATCAGTGAGAGGGAGGGCCGTCGATTTGCCGGGGAGCTGTTTTTT. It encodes CAISEREGRRFAGELFF.

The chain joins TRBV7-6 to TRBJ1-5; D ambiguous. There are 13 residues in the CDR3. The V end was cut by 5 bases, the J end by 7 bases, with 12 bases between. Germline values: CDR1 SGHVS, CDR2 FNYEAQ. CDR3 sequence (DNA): TGTGCCAGCAGCCTGGATGTAGGGCAGCCCCAGCATTTT. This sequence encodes CASSLDVGQPQHF.

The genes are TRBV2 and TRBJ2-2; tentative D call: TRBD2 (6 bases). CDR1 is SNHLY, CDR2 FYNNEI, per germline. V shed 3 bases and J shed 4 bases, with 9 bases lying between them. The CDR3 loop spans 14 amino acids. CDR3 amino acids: CASSDPSVTGELFF. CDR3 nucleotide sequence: TGTGCCAGCAGTGACCCTAGCGTCACCGGGGAGCTGTTTTTT.

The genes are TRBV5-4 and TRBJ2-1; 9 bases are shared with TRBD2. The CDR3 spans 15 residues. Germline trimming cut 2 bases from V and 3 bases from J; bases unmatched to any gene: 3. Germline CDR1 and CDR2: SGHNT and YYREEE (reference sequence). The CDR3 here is CASSFSGRVYNEQFF. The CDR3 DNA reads TGTGCCAGCAGCTTTAGCGGGAGAGTCTACAATGAGCAGTTCTTC.

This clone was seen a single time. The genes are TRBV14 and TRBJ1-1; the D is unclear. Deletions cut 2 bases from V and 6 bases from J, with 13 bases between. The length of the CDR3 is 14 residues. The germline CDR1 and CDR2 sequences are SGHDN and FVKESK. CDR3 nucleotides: TGTGCCAGCAGCCAACATTTACGCAACGCTGAAGCTTTCTTT. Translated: CASSQHLRNAEAFF.

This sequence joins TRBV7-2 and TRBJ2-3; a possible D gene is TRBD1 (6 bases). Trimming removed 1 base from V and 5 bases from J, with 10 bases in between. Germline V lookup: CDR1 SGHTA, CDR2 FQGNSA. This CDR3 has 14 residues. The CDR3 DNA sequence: TGTGCCAGCAGCTTAGACAGGGTTGAAGATACGCAGTATTTT. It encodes CASSLDRVEDTQYF.

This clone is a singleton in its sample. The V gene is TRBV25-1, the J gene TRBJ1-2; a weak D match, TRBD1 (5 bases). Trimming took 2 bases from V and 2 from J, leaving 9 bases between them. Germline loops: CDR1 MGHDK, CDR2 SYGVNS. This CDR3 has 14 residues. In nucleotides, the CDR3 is TGTGCCAGCAGTGAAGCAGGGAGGAACTATGGCTACACCTTC. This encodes CASSEAGRNYGYTF.

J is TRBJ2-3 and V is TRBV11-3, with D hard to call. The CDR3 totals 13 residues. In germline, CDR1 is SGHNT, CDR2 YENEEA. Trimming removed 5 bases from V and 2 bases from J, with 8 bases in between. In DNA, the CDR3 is TGTGCCAGCAGCCTTATCAACACAGATACGCAGTATTTT. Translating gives CASSLINTDTQYF.

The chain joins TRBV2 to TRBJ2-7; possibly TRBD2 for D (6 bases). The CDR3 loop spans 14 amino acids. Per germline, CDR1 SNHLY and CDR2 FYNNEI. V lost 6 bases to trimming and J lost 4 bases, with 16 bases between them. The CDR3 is CASSGPEGRYEQYF. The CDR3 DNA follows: TGTGCCAGCAGCGGTCCCGAAGGGAGGTACGAGCAGTACTTC.